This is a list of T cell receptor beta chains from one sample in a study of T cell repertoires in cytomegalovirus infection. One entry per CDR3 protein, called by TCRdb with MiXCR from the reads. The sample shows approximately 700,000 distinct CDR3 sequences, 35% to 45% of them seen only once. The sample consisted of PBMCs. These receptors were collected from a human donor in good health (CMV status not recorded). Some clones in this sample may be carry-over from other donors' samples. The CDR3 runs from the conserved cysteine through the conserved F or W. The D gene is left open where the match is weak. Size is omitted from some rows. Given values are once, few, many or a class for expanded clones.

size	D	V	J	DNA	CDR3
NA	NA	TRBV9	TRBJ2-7	TGTGCCAGCAGCGTAGCTCCGGGACACCTCCCCTACGAGCATTACTTC	CASSVAPGHLPYEHYF
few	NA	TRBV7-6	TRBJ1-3	TGTGCCAGCAGCCGGGGTAACTCTGGAAACACCATATATTTT	CASSRGNSGNTIYF
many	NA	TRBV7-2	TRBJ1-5	TGTGCCAGCAGCTTAGGACAGGCCCTCAATCAGCCCCAGCATTTT	CASSLGQALNQPQHF
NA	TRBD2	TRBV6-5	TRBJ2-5	TGTGCCAGCAGTTACCCCACTAGCGGGCAAGAGACCCAGTACTTC	CASSYPTSGQETQYF
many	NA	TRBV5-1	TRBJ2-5	TGTGCCAGCAGCTTAGAAACCGGGGAAGAGACCCAGTACTTC	CASSLETGEETQYF
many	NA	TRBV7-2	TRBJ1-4	TGTGCCAGCAGTACCAGGGCCGCTGAAAAACTGTTTTTT	CASSTRAAEKLFF
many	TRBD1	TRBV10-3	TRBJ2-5	TGTGCCATCAGTGAGACCCGGGACAGGTCCACCCATGGGGAGACCCAGTACTTC	CAISETRDRSTHGETQYF
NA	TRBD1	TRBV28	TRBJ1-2	TGTGCCAGCAGTTTACCAGGGGGGTATGGCTACACCTTC	CASSLPGGYGYTF
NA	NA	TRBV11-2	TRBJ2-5	TGTGCCAGCAGCCAAGAGGGGGGAGAAGAGACCCAGTACTTC	CASSQEGGEETQYF
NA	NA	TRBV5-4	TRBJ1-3	TGTGCCAGCAGCTCGGACGGCCTCTCTGGAAACACCATATATTTT	CASSSDGLSGNTIYF
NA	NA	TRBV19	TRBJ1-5	TGTGCCAGTAGCCAGAGGACCTACCAAGGTCAGCCCCAGCATTTT	CASSQRTYQGQPQHF
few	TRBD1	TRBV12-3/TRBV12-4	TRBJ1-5	TGTGCCAGCACGGGACAGCATAGTCAGCCCCAGCATTTT	CASTGQHSQPQHF
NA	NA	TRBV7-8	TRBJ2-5	TGTGCCAGCAGCCTGAAGGACAGTTTTGGTTGGACCCAGTACTTC	CASSLKDSFGWTQYF
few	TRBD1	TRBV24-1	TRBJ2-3	TGTGCCACCAGTGATCCCGTCCGGGACAGTCCAGATACGCAGTATTTT	CATSDPVRDSPDTQYF
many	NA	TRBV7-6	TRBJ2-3	TGTGCCAGCAGCCGACCGGGCTCAGATACGCAGTATTTT	CASSRPGSDTQYF
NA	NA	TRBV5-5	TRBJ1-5	TGTGCCAGCAGCTTGGTGGGGGGGCCTTATCAGCCCCAGCATTTT	CASSLVGGPYQPQHF